This T cell receptor beta chain appears in the sequencing data of a study of T cell responses to AZD1222 COVID-19 vaccine. About the research overall: Whether given at about 4 or about 12 weeks, second doses were pooled.

General study results and limits: Mostly white British, mostly female donors; authors suggested clonal diversity may be underestimated. Reportedly, nearly half of unique spike TCRs recognized epitopes outside B.1.351/B.1.1.7 mutations. Spike-specific TCR breadth rose after two AZD1222 doses, and depth rose as well.

To note about this clone: Antigen specificity is unknown.

The junction had 4 bases not matched to a gene; V was cut back by 0 bases and J by 3 bases. CDR1 and CDR2 from the germline V gene are LGHNA and YSLEER. The length of the CDR3 is 15 residues. Profiling relied on immunoSEQ multiplex PCR, and the TCRdb table lists in-frame clones only, not all of them. The sample includes about 97,000 clones, around nine tenths seen only once; the top ten take less than 3.5%. The source is an adult in good health. The sequenced sample was peripheral blood, obtained on day 0 of AZD1222 vaccination. The chain is built from TRBV4-3 and TRBJ2-7; 8 nucleotides match TRBD1. The DNA for the CDR3 is TGCGCCAGCAGCCAAGATAGCAGGGGGCTCTACGAGCAGTACTTC. This gives the protein CASSQDSRGLYEQYF.